The entry below describes one T cell receptor beta chain. Amplification used 60 Vbeta primers and 13 Jbeta primers. Sequencing used immunoSEQ multiplex PCR; TCRdb keeps in-frame clones, though not all of them. The sample has around 130,000 clones, 70% to 80% seen once. The data were taken from a study of cytomegalovirus exposure and HLA in healthy donors. CDR1 is KGHSH, CDR2 LQKENI, per germline. Germline trimming cut 5 bases from V and 2 bases from J; bases unmatched to any gene: 3. The length of the CDR3 is 14 residues. The source material was PBMCs. The sequence was collected from a woman aged 55-70 years in good health and CMV-seropositive. J is TRBJ1-1 and V is TRBV18; 9 bases are a match to TRBD1. CDR3: CASSEGQGNTEAFF. CDR3 sequence (DNA): TGTGCCAGCTCAGAGGGACAGGGAAACACTGAAGCTTTCTTT.